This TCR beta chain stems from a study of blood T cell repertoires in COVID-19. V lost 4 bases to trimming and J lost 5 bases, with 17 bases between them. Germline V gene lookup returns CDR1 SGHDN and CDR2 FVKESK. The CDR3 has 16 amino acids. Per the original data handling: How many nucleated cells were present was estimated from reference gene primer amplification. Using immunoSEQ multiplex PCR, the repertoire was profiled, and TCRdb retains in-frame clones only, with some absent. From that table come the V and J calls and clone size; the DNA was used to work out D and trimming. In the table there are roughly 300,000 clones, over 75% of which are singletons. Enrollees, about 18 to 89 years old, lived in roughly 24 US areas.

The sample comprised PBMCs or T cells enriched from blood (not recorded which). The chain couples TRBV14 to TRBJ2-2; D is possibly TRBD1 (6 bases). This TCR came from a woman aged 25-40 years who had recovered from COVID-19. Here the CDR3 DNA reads TGTGCCAGCAGCCCCTGGGGGCGTGGTCGAACCGGGGAGCTGTTTTTT. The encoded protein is CASSPWGRGRTGELFF.